The present TCR beta chain was sequenced within a study of regulatory T cells in long-lasting Graves disease. Sample time point: persistent/refractory GD, antithyroid drugs over 5 years with positive TRAb. Isolated PBMC RNA provided the starting material for the TCR library. American Thyroid Association guidelines defined how Graves' disease was diagnosed. Study findings and constraints: Persistent Graves' patients showed reduced TCR diversity versus newly diagnosed patients. Newly diagnosed disease favored TRBV20-1 and TRBJ2-1 over persistent disease.

Germline CDR1 and CDR2: LGHDT and YNNKEL (reference sequence). V lost 0 bases and J lost 3, with 6 bases in between. The CDR3 totals 14 residues. About this clonotype: What it binds is unknown.

Both iRepertoire HTBI primers and Arm-PCR of CDR3 regions were used to build the TCR beta libraries. TCRdb analysed the multiplex PCR reads with MiXCR anew, one entry per CDR3 protein. The table records about 290,000 distinct CDR3 sequences, 22% of them present only once. The sample in question was peripheral blood mononuclear cells (PBMCs), obtained when the disease was refractory, from a patient treated with antithyroid drugs. This chain uses TRBV3-1 with TRBJ2-1; D not resolved. The receptor was isolated from a female donor with Graves disease. The CDR3 reads CASSQDGYYNEQFF. CDR3 DNA: TGTGCCAGCAGCCAAGATGGCTACTACAATGAGCAGTTCTTC.